Listed below are T cell receptor beta chains from one sample, sequenced in a study of OX40 agonist ivuxolimab in advanced cancers. Method: immunoSEQ multiplex PCR; TCRdb's copy keeps in-frame clones and lacks some. This sample has more than 40,000 clones, with roughly 90% found just once. The sequences come from CD4+ or CD8+ T cells sorted from blood, collected in a trial of the OX40 agonist ivuxolimab. The source of these receptors is an adult with an advanced solid tumor such as melanoma, head and neck, liver or kidney cancer. The CDR3 runs from the conserved cysteine through the conserved F or W. D genes are given only for firm matches. Size values are once, few and many counts, or a class for expanded clones, and some rows have none.

CDR3: CASRSIGHEQYF
DNA: TGTGCCAGCAGGTCAATTGGACACGAGCAGTACTTC
size: -
J: TRBJ2-7
D: -
V: TRBV7-9

CDR3: CASIDPGTRDTQYF
DNA: TGTGCCAGTATCGACCCCGGGACTAGGGATACGCAGTATTTT
size: -
J: TRBJ2-3
D: TRBD2
V: TRBV19

CDR3: CASSSDAPYYTF
DNA: TGTGCCAGCAGTTCGGATGCACCCTACTACACCTTC
size: few
J: TRBJ1-2
D: -
V: TRBV28

CDR3: CASSELGSLTDTQYF
DNA: TGTGCCAGCAGTGAATTGGGCAGCCTCACAGATACGCAGTATTTT
size: once
J: TRBJ2-3
D: -
V: TRBV6-1

CDR3: CASSQAGTVLGYTF
DNA: TGCGCCAGCAGCCAAGCCGGGACAGTTCTTGGCTACACCTTC
size: -
J: TRBJ1-2
D: TRBD1
V: TRBV4-1

CDR3: CASSIWGHPVTEAFF
DNA: TGTGCCAGCAGTATCTGGGGACACCCCGTTACTGAAGCTTTCTTT
size: -
J: TRBJ1-1
D: -
V: TRBV28

CDR3: CAGGTGAIPLHF
DNA: TGTGCCGGTGGGACAGGGGCAATTCCCCTCCACTTT
size: -
J: TRBJ1-6
D: TRBD1
V: TRBV6-6

CDR3: CAISVSGTGASESYGYTF
DNA: TGTGCCATCAGTGTGTCCGGGACAGGGGCCAGCGAGTCCTATGGCTACACCTTC
size: -
J: TRBJ1-2
D: TRBD1
V: TRBV10-3

CDR3: CASSPPGLENYEQYF
DNA: TGTGCCAGCAGTCCTCCGGGACTAGAGAACTACGAGCAGTACTTC
size: -
J: TRBJ2-7
D: TRBD2
V: TRBV27

CDR3: CASSLESGGTDTQYF
DNA: TGTGCCAGCAGCTTAGAAAGCGGGGGCACAGATACGCAGTATTTT
size: -
J: TRBJ2-3
D: TRBD2
V: TRBV7-3

CDR3: CASSARGGLNTEAFF
DNA: TGCGCCAGCAGCGCGCGAGGGGGTTTGAACACTGAAGCTTTCTTT
size: -
J: TRBJ1-1
D: -
V: TRBV5-1

CDR3: CASSPRAGTRSETQYF
DNA: TGCGCCAGCAGCCCGCGGGCCGGGACTAGGAGTGAGACCCAGTACTTC
size: -
J: TRBJ2-5
D: TRBD2
V: TRBV5-1

CDR3: CASSKGLNSPLHF
DNA: TGTGCCAGTAGTAAGGGGCTTAATTCACCCCTCCACTTT
size: once
J: TRBJ1-6
D: -
V: TRBV19

CDR3: CASSFSQDGEAFF
DNA: TGTGCCAGCAGCTTTAGTCAGGATGGTGAAGCTTTCTTT
size: -
J: TRBJ1-1
D: -
V: TRBV11-1

CDR3: CASSTRIYEQYF
DNA: TGTGCCAGCAGTACCCGAATTTACGAGCAGTACTTC
size: once
J: TRBJ2-7
D: -
V: TRBV25-1

CDR3: CASSSQRGGFHEQYF
DNA: TGTGCCAGCAGCTCGCAGAGGGGGGGCTTCCACGAGCAGTACTTC
size: once
J: TRBJ2-7
D: -
V: TRBV7-8

CDR3: CASITGTGVQETQYF
DNA: TGTGCCAGCATAACCGGGACAGGGGTACAAGAGACCCAGTACTTC
size: -
J: TRBJ2-5
D: TRBD1
V: TRBV28

CDR3: CASRTQDYASYNEQFF
DNA: TGTGCCAGCAGGACCCAGGACTACGCCTCTTACAATGAGCAGTTCTTC
size: -
J: TRBJ2-1
D: -
V: TRBV6-6

CDR3: CASSLGLAGGGEQFF
DNA: TGTGCCAGCAGCCTGGGACTAGCGGGAGGTGGTGAGCAGTTCTTC
size: -
J: TRBJ2-1
D: TRBD2
V: TRBV7-9

CDR3: CAWGEGRVEQFF
DNA: TGTGCCTGGGGGGAGGGCCGGGTCGAGCAGTTCTTC
size: once
J: TRBJ2-1
D: TRBD2
V: TRBV30